This paragraph covers one TCR beta chain sequence. This sample stems from a study of OX40 agonist ivuxolimab in advanced cancers. Only in-frame clones appear in the TCRdb table, and some are missing; sequencing was by immunoSEQ multiplex PCR. This sample yields 77,000 or so clones, of which roughly 85% are seen a single time; under 2.5% belongs to the top ten. The V gene's germline CDR1 is SQVTM and CDR2 ANQGSEA. The V and J ends lost 3 bases and 6 bases respectively, with 15 bases between them. CDR3 size: 14 residues. Source: CD4+ or CD8+ T cells sorted from blood, taken in a trial of the OX40 agonist ivuxolimab. The receptor was derived from an adult with an advanced solid tumor such as melanoma, head and neck, liver or kidney cancer. The chain links TRBV29-1 to TRBJ2-1; D tentatively fits TRBD1 or TRBD2 (6 bases each). The CDR3 nucleotides read TGCAGCGTTGATTTAGGGGGAGGATTCAATGAGCAGTTCTTC. Translating gives CSVDLGGGFNEQFF.